This T cell receptor beta chain was captured in a study of T cell changes during pregnancy in multiple sclerosis. V dropped 3 bases and J dropped 8 bases, with 16 bases sitting between them. The germline CDR1 and CDR2 sequences are SQVTM and ANQGSEA. CDR3 length equals 14 residues. Clones were sequenced by immunoSEQ multiplex PCR, and TCRdb holds only the in-frame ones, with some missing. This sample has just under 70,000 clones; more than 80% occur once, and the top ten carry roughly 0.85%. The sequence was collected from a female donor with multiple sclerosis, enrolled in a pregnancy study. The V and J genes are TRBV29-1 and TRBJ2-2, with D perhaps TRBD1 (6 bases). The specimen comprised peripheral blood, sampled in the second trimester of pregnancy. CDR3 nucleotides: TGCAGCGTTGATAGTTGGCAGGGGAAGGGGGAGCTGTTTTTT. Translation: CSVDSWQGKGELFF.